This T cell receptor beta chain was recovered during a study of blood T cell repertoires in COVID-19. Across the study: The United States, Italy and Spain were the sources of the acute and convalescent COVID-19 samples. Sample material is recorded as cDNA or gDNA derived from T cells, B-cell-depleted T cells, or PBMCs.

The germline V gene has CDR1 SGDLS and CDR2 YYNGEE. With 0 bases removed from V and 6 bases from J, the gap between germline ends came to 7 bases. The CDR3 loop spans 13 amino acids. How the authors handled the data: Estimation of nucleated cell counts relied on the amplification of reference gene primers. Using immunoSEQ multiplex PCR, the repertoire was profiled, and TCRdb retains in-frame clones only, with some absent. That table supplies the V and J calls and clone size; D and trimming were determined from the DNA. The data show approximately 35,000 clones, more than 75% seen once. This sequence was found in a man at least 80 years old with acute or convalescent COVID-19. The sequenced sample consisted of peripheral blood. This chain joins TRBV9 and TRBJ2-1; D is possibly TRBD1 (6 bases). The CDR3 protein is CASSVDRANEQFF. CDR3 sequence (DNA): TGTGCCAGCAGCGTAGACAGGGCCAATGAGCAGTTCTTC.